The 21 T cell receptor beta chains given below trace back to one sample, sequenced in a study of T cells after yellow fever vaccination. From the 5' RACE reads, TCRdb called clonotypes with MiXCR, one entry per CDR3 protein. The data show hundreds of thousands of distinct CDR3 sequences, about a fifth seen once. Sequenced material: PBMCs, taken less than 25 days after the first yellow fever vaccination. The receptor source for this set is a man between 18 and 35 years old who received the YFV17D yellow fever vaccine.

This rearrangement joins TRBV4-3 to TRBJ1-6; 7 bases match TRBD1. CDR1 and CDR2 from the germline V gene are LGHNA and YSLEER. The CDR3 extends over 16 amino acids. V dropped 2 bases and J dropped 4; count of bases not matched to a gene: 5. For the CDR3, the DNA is TGCGCCAGCAGCCAAAGAGGACAGGATTATAATTCACCCCTCCACTTT. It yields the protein CASSQRGQDYNSPLHF.

The CDR3 sequence is CASSLFVGSGKGYGYTF. The CDR3 DNA reads as TGCGCCAGCAGCTTGTTTGTCGGGTCCGGTAAGGGCTATGGCTACACCTTC. The chain combines TRBV5-1 with TRBJ1-2; D not resolved. V shed 1 base and J shed 4 bases, with 20 bases lying between them. Germline V gene sequence: CDR1 SGHRS, CDR2 YFSETQ. The CDR3 length is 17 residues.

In DNA, the CDR3 is TGCGCCAGCCCGATGGACAATGGCTACACCTTC. Encoded protein: CASPMDNGYTF. The chain recombines TRBV5-1 with TRBJ1-2; D is perhaps TRBD1 (5 bases). CDR1 and CDR2 (germline): SGHRS, YFSETQ. Trimming took 7 bases from V and 6 from J, leaving 10 bases between them. The CDR3 is 11 amino acids. The variable domain in full, with the rest retrieved from reference TRBV5-1 and TRBJ1-2, is KAGVTQTPRYLIKTRGQQVTLSCSPISGHRSVSWYQQTPGQGLQFLFEYFSETQRNKGNFPGRFSGRQFSNSRSEMNVSTLELGDSALYLCASPMDNGYTFGSGTRLTVV.

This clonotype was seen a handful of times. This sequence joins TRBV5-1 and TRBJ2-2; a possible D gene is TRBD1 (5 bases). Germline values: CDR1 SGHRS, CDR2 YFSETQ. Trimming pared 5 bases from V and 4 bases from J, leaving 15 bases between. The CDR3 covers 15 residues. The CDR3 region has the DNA TGCGCCAGCAGTCAGGGCCCCGCTGGCACCGGGGAGCTGTTTTTT. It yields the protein CASSQGPAGTGELFF. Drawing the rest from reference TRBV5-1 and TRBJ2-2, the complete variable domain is KAGVTQTPRYLIKTRGQQVTLSCSPISGHRSVSWYQQTPGQGLQFLFEYFSETQRNKGNFPGRFSGRQFSNSRSEMNVSTLELGDSALYLCASSQGPAGTGELFFGEGSRLTVL.

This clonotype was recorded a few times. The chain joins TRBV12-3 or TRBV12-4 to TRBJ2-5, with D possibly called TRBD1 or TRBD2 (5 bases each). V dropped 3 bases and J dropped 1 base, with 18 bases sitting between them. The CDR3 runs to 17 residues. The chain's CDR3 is CASSFEGRWTGQETQYF. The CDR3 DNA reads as TGTGCCAGCAGTTTTGAGGGGCGGTGGACCGGCCAAGAGACCCAGTACTTC.

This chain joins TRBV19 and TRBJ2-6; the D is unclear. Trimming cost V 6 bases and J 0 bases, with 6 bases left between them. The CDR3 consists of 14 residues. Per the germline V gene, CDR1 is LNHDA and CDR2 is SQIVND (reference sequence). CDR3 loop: CASRMGSGANVLTF. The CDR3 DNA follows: TGTGCCAGTAGGATGGGCTCTGGGGCCAACGTCCTGACTTTC.

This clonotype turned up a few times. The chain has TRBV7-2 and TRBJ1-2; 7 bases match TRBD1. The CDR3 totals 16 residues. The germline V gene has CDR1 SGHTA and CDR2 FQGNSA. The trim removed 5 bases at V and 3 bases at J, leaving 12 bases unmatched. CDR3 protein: CASSPGPRTGDYGYTF. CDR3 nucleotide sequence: TGTGCCAGCAGCCCCGGGCCTCGGACAGGTGACTATGGCTACACCTTC.

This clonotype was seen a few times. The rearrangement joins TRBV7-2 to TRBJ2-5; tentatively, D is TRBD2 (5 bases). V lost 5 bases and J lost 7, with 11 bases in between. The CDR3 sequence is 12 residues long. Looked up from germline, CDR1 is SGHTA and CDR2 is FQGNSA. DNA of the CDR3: TGTGCCAGCAGCCCCCAGCGGACGACCCAGTACTTC. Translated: CASSPQRTTQYF.

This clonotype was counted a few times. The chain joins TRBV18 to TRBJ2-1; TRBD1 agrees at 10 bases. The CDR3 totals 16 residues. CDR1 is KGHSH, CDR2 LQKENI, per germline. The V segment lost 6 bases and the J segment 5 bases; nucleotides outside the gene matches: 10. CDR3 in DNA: TGTGCCAGCTCTCCTGGTACCGGGACAGGGGACAATGAGCAGTTCTTC. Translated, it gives CASSPGTGTGDNEQFF.

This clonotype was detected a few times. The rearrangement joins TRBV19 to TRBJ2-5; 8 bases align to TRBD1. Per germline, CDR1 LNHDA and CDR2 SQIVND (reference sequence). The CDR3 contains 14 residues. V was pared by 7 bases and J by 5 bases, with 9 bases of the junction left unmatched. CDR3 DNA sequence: TGTGCCAGTAAAAGGACAGGGTATATGGAGACCCAGTACTTC. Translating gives CASKRTGYMETQYF.

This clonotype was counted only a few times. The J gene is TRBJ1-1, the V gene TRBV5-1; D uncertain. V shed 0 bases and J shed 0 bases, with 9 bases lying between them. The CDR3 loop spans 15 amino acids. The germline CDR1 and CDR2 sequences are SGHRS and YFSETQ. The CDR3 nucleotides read TGCGCCAGCAGCTTGGCCGGAGGGTTGAACACTGAAGCTTTCTTT. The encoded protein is CASSLAGGLNTEAFF.

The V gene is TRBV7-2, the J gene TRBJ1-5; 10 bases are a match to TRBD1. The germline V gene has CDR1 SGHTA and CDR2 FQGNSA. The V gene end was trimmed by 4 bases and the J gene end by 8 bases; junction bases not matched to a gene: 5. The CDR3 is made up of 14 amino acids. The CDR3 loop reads CASSSRQGAEPQHF. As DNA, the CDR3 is TGTGCCAGCAGCTCCAGACAGGGGGCAGAGCCCCAGCATTTT. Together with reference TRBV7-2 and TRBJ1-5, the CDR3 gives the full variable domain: GAGVSQSPSNKVTEKGKDVELRCDPISGHTALYWYRQSLGQGLEFLIYFQGNSAPDKSGLPSDRFSAERTGGSVSTLTIQRTQQEDSAVYLCASSSRQGAEPQHFGDGTRLSIL.

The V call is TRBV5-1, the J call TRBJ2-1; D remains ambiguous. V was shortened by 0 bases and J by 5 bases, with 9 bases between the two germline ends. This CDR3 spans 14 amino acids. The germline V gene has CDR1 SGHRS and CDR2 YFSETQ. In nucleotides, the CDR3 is TGCGCCAGCAGCTTGGAGCCTGGAGACAATGAGCAGTTCTTC. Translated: CASSLEPGDNEQFF.

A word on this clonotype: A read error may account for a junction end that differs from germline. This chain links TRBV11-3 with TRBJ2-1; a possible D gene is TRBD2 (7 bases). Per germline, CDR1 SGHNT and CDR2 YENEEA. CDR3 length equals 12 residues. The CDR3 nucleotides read TGTGCCAGCAGCTTAGAAAGGGGGAGGGGGGTCTTC. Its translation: CASSLERGRGVF.

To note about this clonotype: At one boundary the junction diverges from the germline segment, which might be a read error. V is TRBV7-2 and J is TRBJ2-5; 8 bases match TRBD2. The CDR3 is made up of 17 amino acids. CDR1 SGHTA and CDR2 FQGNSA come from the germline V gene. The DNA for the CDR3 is TGTGCCAGCAGCTTAGGGGATAGCGGGGTACGAGCAGTGACCCCGTACTTC. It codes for CASSLGDSGVRAVTPYF.

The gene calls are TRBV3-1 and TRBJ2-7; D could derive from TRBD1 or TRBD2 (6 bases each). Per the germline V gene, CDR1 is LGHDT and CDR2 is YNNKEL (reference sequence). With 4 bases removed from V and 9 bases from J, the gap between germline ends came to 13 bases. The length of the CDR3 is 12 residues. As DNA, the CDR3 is TGTGCCAGCAGCCGGGGGGCTGAGGGGCAGTACTTC. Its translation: CASSRGAEGQYF.

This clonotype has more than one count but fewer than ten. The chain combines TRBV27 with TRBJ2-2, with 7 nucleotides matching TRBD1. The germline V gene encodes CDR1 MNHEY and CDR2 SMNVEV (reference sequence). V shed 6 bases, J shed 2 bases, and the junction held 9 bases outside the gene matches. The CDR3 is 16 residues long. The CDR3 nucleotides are TGTGCCAGCAGGAAAACCGGGACAGAAAACACCGGGGAGCTGTTTTTT. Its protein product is CASRKTGTENTGELFF.

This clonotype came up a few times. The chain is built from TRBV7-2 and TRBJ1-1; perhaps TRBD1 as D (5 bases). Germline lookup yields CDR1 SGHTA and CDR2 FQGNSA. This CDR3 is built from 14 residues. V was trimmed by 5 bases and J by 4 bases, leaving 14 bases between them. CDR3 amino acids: CASSLLGGRTEAFF. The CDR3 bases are TGTGCCAGCAGCCTCCTCGGGGGACGCACTGAAGCTTTCTTT.

The CDR3 DNA reads TGTGCCAGCAGATTGGACAGTGACTCTGGGGCCAACGTCCTGACTTTC. Translation: CASRLDSDSGANVLTF. The chain has TRBV28 and TRBJ2-6; D may be TRBD1 (6 bases). CDR3 size: 16 residues. The ends were cut back, 6 bases at V and 0 bases at J, with 12 bases in the middle. Germline CDR1 and CDR2: MDHEN and SYDVKM. Supplemented by reference TRBV28 and TRBJ2-6, the full variable domain reads DVKVTQSSRYLVKRTGEKVFLECVQDMDHENMFWYRQDPGLGLRLIYFSYDVKMKEKGDIPEGYSVSREKKERFSLILESASTNQTSMYLCASRLDSDSGANVLTFGAGSRLTVL.

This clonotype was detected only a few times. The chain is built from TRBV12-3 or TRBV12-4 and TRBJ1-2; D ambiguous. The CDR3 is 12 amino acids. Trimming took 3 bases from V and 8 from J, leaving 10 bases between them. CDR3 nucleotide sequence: TGTGCCAGCAGTTTCGTGGTAGGCGGCTACACCTTC. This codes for CASSFVVGGYTF.

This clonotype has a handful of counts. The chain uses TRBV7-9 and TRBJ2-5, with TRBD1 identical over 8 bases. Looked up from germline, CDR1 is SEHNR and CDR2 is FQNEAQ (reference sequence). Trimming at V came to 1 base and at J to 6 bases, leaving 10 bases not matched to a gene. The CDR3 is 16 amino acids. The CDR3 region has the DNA TGTGCCAGCAGCTTAGTCACCAGGGGGCCGTATAAGACCCAGTACTTC. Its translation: CASSLVTRGPYKTQYF.